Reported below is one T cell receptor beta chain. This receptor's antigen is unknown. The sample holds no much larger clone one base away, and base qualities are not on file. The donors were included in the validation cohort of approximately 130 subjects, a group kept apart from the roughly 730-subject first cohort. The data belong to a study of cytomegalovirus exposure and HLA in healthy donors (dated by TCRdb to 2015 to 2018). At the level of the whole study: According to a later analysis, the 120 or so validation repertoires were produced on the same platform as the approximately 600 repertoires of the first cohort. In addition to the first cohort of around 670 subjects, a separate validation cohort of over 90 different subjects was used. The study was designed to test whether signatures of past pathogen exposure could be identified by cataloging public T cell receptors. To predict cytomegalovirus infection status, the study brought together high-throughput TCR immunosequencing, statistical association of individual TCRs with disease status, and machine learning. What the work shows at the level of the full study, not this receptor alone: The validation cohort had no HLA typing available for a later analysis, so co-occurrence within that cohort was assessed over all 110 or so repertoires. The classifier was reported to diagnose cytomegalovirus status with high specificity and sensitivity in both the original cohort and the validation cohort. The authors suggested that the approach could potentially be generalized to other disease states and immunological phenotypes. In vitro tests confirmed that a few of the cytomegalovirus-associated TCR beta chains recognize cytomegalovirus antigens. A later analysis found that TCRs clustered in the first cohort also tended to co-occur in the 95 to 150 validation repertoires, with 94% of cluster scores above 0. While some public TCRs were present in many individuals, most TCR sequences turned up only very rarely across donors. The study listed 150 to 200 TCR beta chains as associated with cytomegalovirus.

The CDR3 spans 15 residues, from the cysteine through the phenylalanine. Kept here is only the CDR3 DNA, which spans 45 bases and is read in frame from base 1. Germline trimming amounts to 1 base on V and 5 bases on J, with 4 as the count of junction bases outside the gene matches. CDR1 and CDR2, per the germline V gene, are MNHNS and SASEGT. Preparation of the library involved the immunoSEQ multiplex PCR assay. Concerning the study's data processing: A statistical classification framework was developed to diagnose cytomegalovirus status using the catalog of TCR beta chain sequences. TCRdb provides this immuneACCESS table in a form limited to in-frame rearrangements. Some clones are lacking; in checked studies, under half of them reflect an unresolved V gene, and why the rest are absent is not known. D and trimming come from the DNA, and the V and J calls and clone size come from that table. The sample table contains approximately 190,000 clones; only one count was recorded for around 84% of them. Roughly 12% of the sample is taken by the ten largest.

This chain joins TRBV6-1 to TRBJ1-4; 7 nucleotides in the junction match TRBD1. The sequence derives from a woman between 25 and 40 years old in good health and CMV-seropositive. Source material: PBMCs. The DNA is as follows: TGTGCCAGCAGTGAAGAGGACAGGAGGAATGAAAAACTGTTTTTT. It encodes CASSEEDRRNEKLFF.